Sequencing of this T cell receptor (beta chain) was carried out in a study of response to subunit inactivated influenza vaccine. The table lists this clonotype with a few counts. Its antigen remains unknown. Study results and caveats: It was suggested by the authors that few new T cells are recruited by each seasonal influenza vaccination.

The CDR3 is 17 amino acids. Between the trimmed V and J ends, which lost 7 bases and 4 bases, there was a span of 28 bases. Germline assignment: CDR1 DFQATT and CDR2 SNEGSKA (reference sequence). TCRdb re-called the RT-PCR reads with MiXCR, one entry per CDR3 protein. The sample has approximately 480,000 distinct CDR3 sequences, approximately 11% seen once. The sequenced sample was PBMCs from blood, obtained about 40 days after vaccination. The TCR was taken from a man between 45 and 60 years old who received an inactivated influenza vaccine. The chain links TRBV20-1 to TRBJ1-2, with a weak D call TRBD1 (6 bases). DNA of the CDR3: TGCAGTGGAAGGGACATCCGAAGTTTTAGGACGGGCTATGGCTACACCTTC. It specifies CSGRDIRSFRTGYGYTF.